The entry below describes one TCR beta chain. Its antigen is not identified. PCR used 60 Vbeta primers and 13 Jbeta primers. Original data processing: Approximately 11 million of roughly 81 million unique TCR beta chains were shared, per a later count. This table comes from immunoSEQ multiplex PCR, and its TCRdb copy is limited to in-frame clones, with some not included. The V and J calls and the clone size are those of that table, but D and trimming were determined from the DNA. The table shows about 80,000 clones, with about 80% occurring only once. These data belong to a study of cytomegalovirus exposure and HLA in healthy donors. Findings and limits, study-wide: In a later analysis, compared with equally common non-associated chains, HLA-associated beta chains were more expanded.

The CDR3 sequence is 14 residues long. Germline V gene data show CDR1 as SGHDT and CDR2 as YYEEEE. Trimming cost V 1 base and J 5 bases; bases outside gene matches: 4. The chain joins TRBV5-6 to TRBJ1-1; 8 bases match TRBD1. This clonotype originated in a woman aged 45 to 65 in good health and CMV-seropositive. Sequencing used PBMCs. CDR3 in amino acids: CASSLTGGVTEAFF. CDR3 bases: TGTGCCAGCAGCTTGACAGGGGGTGTAACTGAAGCTTTCTTT.